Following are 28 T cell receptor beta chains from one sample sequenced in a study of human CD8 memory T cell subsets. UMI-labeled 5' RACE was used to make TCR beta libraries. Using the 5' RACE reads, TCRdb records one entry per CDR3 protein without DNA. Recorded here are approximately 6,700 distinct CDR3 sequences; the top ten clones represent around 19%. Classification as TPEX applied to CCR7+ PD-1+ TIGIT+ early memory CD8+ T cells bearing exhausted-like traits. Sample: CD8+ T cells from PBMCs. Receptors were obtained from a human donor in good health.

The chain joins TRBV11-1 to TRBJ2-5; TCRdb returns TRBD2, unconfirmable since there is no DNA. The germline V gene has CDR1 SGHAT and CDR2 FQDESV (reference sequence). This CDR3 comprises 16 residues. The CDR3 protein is CASSFRTSGSSETQYF.

CDR3 region: CASSQDSEGTEAFF. The chain combines TRBV4-3 with TRBJ1-1. Germline CDR1 and CDR2: LGHNA and YSLEER. The CDR3 spans 14 residues.

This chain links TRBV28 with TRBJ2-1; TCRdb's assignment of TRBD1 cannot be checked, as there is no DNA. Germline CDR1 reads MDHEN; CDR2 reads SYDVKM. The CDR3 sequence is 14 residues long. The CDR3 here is CASSWTVSYNEQFF.

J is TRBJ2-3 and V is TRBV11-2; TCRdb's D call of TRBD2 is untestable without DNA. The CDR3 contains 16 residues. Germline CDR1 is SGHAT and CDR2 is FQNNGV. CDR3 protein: CASRKGLAGSTDTQYF.

CDR3 residues: CASSQDEGLSSYEQYF. The chain combines TRBV3-1 with TRBJ2-7; TCRdb outputs TRBD1, but without DNA this stays unchecked. The CDR3 is 16 amino acids. In germline, CDR1 is LGHDT, CDR2 YNNKEL (reference sequence).

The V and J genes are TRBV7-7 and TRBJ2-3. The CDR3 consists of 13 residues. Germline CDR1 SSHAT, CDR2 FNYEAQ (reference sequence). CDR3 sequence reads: CASSSDGTDTQYF.

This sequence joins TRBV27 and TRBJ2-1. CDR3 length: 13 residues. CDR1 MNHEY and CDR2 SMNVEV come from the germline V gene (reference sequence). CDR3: CASSHGPFNEQFF.

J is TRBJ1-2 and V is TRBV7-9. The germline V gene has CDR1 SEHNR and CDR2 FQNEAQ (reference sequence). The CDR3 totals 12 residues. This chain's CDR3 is CASSLSGYGYTF.

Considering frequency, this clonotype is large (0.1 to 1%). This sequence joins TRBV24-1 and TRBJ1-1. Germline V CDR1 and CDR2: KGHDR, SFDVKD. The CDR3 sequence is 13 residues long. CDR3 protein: CATSDFGRSEAFF.

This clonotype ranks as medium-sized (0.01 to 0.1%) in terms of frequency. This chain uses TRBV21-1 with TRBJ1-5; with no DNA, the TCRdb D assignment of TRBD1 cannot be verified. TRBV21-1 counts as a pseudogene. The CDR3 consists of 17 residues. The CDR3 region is CASSDYRGGSSSQPQHF.

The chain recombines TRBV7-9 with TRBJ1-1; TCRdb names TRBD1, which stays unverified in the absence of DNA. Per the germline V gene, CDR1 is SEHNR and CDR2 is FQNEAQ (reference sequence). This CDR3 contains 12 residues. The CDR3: CASSLRGSEAFF.

The CDR3 reads CASSAGTGFYGYTF. The chain couples TRBV27 to TRBJ1-2; TCRdb indicates TRBD1, and absent DNA this call remains unverified. This CDR3 spans 14 amino acids. CDR1 is MNHEY and CDR2 is SMNVEV in the germline V gene (reference sequence).

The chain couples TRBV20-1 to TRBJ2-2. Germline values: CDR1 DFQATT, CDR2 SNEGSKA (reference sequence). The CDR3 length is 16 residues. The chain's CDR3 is CSARSWNSTNTGELFF.

The CDR3 sequence: CASSLETSGKNEQFF. This chain links TRBV27 with TRBJ2-1; TCRdb picks TRBD2, but there is no DNA to check that call. The germline CDR1 and CDR2 sequences are MNHEY and SMNVEV (reference sequence). CDR3 length: 15 residues.

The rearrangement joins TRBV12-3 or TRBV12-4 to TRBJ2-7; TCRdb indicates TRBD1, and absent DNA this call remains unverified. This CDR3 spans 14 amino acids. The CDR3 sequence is CASRPTGSRYEQYF.

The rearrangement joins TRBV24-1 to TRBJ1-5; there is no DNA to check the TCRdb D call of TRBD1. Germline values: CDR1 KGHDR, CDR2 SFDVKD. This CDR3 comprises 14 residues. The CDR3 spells CATSDPQKWGPQHF.

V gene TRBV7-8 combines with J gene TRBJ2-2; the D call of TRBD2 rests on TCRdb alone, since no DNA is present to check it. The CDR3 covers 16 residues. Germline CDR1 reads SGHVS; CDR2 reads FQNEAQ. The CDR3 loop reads CASSPTSGLDTGELFF.

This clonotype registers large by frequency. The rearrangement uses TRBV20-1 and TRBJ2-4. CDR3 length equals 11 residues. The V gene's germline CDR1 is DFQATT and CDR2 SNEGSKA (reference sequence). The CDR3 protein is CSARLINIQYF.

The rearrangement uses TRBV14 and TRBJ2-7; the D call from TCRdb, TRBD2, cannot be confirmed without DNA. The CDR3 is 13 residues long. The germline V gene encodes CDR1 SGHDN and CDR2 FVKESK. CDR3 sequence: CASSQSPGGVQYF.

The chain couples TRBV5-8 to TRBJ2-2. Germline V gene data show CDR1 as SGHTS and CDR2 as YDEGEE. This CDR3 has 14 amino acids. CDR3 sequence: CASEDGQNTGELFF.

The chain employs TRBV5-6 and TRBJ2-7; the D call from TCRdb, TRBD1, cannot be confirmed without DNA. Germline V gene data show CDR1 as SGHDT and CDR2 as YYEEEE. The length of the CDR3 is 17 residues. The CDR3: CASSQELPTGLSYEQYF.

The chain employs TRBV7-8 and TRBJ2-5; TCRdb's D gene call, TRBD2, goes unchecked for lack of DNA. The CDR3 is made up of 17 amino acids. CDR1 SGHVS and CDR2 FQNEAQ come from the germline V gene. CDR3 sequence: CASSLASSGGAEETQYF.

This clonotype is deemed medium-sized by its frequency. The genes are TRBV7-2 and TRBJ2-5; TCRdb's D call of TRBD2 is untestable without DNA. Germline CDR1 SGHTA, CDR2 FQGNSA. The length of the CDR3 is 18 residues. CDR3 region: CASSLNRGSGSPQETQYF.

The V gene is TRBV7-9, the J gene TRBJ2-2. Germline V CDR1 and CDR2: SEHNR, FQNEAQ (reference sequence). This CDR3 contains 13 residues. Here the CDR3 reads CASNGVDTGELFF.

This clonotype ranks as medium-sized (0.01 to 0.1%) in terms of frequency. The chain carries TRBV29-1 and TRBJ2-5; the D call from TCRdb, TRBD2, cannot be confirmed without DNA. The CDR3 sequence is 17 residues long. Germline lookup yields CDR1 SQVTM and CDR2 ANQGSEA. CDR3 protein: CSVVPLSSGGFQETQYF.

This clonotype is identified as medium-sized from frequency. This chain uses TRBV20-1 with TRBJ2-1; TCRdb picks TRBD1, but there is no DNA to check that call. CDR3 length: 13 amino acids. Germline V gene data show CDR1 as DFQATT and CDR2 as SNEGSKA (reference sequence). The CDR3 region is CSASPPFYNEQFF.

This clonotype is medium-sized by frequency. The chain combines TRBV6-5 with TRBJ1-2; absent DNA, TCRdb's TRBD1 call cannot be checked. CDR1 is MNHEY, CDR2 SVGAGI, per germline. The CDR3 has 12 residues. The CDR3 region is CASSSRTDGYTF.

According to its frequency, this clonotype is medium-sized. The CDR3 here is CASSLGIGSYEQYF. The chain uses TRBV7-2 and TRBJ2-7. CDR1 is SGHTA, CDR2 FQGNSA, per germline. This CDR3 contains 14 residues.